These T cell receptor beta chains were read from a single sample in a study of CD8+ T cells in alopecia areata. Sequenced by immunoSEQ multiplex PCR; TCRdb stores in-frame clones only, minus some. The sample contains 150,000 to 200,000 clones, less than 70% of which appear only once. Sequenced material: CD4+ T cells sorted from blood, taken between weeks 47 and 50, from a patient treated with tofacitinib. These receptors were collected from a human donor with alopecia areata. Both conserved end residues are part of each CDR3. The D gene is left open where the match is weak. The size field is filled for only some rows; it gives once, few, many or a size class.

size	D	J	V	DNA	CDR3
few	-	TRBJ2-4	TRBV7-2	TGTGCCAGCAGCTCAAGGACGTCCAAAAACATTCAGTACTTC	CASSSRTSKNIQYF
-	-	TRBJ2-5	TRBV6-1	TGTGCCAGCAGTGGGACGGGGGGCGCATATCAAGAGACCCAGTACTTC	CASSGTGGAYQETQYF
-	-	TRBJ2-7	TRBV27	TGTGCCAGCAGGGGGTTAACCTACGAGCAGTACTTC	CASRGLTYEQYF
many	TRBD1	TRBJ1-6	TRBV5-4	TGTGCCAGCAGCTCCGGGACAGGGGTCTTACCCCTCCACTTT	CASSSGTGVLPLHF
-	TRBD1	TRBJ1-5	TRBV29-1	TGCAGCGCAGGTGACAGGGCCCAGCCCCAGCATTTT	CSAGDRAQPQHF
-	-	TRBJ2-7	TRBV25-1	TGTGCCAGCAGTGGGTCCGGTAGGGCCTACGAGCAGTACTTC	CASSGSGRAYEQYF
few	TRBD1	TRBJ1-1	TRBV10-3	TGTGCCATCAGTGAGTCGGCGGGACAGCTGAACACTGAAGCTTTCTTT	CAISESAGQLNTEAFF
-	-	TRBJ2-2	TRBV4-3	TGCGCCAGCAGCCCTCAGGGGACTGCGAGGAACACCGGGGAGCTGTTTTTT	CASSPQGTARNTGELFF
once	-	TRBJ2-1	TRBV30	TGTGCCTGGAGTGTCCCCACGAGTATCGATGAGCAGTTCTTC	CAWSVPTSIDEQFF
-	-	TRBJ1-2	TRBV29-1	TGCAGCGTTGAAGGGTGGGGGAACGGCTACACCTTC	CSVEGWGNGYTF
few	-	TRBJ1-1	TRBV29-1	TGCAGCGTTGACCGGGGATCGAACACTGAAGCTTTCTTT	CSVDRGSNTEAFF
-	-	TRBJ1-5	TRBV15	TGTGCCACCAGCAGAGCAGGGAGTCACAATCAGCCCCAGCATTTT	CATSRAGSHNQPQHF
-	-	TRBJ1-4	TRBV6-6	TGTGCCAGCAGCCCGAGGGAAAAACTGTTTTTT	CASSPREKLFF
-	-	TRBJ2-6	TRBV6-4	TGTGCCAGCAGTGACTCGGGCGCTGGGGCCAACGTCCTGACTTTC	CASSDSGAGANVLTF
-	-	TRBJ2-3	TRBV29-1	TGCAGCGTTGGGCAGGGTGGAGATACGCAGTATTTT	CSVGQGGDTQYF
-	-	TRBJ2-1	TRBV6-5	TGTGCCAGCGGCGAGGCAGCGTGGGTTAATGAGCAGTTCTTC	CASGEAAWVNEQFF
-	-	TRBJ2-6	TRBV7-3	TGTGCCAGCAGCTTAACCGGTGGTAGGAGTGGGGCCAACGTCCTGACTTTC	CASSLTGGRSGANVLTF
-	-	TRBJ2-5	TRBV18	TGTGCCAGCACCCTAGGGACCCAAGAGACCCAGTACTTC	CASTLGTQETQYF
-	-	TRBJ2-5	TRBV29-1	TGCAGCGTTGGGGGGACAGAGACCCAGTACTTC	CSVGGTETQYF
-	-	TRBJ2-3	TRBV5-1	TGCGCCAGCAGCTTAAGTTTGGGGGTTGGCACAGATACGCAGTATTTT	CASSLSLGVGTDTQYF
-	TRBD2	TRBJ2-7	TRBV25-1	TGTGCCAGCGGAAACCCGGGGGGGACCTACGAGCAGTACTTC	CASGNPGGTYEQYF